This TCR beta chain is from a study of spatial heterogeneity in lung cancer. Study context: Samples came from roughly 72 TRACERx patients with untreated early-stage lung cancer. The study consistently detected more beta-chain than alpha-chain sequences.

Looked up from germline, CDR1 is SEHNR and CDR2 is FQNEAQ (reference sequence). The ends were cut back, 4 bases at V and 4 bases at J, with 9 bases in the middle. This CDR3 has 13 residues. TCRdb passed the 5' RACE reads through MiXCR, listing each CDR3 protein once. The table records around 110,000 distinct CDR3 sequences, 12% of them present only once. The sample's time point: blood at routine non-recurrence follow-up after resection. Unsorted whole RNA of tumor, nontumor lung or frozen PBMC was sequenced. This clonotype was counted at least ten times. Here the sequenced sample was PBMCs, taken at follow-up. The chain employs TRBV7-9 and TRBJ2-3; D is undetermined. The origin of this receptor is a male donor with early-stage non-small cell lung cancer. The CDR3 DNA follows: TGTGCCAGCAGCTCGTCTCTTTCAGATACGCAGTATTTT. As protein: CASSSSLSDTQYF.